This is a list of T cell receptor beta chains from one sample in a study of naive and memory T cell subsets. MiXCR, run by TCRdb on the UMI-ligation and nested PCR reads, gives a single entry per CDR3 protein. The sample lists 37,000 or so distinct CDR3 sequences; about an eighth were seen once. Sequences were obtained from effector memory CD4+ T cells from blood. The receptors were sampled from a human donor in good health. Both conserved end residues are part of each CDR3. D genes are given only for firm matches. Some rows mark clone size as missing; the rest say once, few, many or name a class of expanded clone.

DNA: TGCAGTGCTAGAGCGGCTAGCGGGAGCATCGAGCAGTACTTC
CDR3: CSARAASGSIEQYF
J: TRBJ2-7
V: TRBV20-1
D: TRBD2
size: .

DNA: TGCAGCGTTAGGGGGACTAGCGGGGTCGAGCAGTACTTC
CDR3: CSVRGTSGVEQYF
J: TRBJ2-7
V: TRBV29-1
D: TRBD2
size: many

DNA: TGTGCCAGCAGTTTGGCAATGGGCTATAGCAATCAGCCCCAGCATTTT
CDR3: CASSLAMGYSNQPQHF
J: TRBJ1-5
V: TRBV12-3/TRBV12-4
D: .
size: many

DNA: TGCAGCGTTGAGTGCGGGCAGAAAAGCAATCAGCCCCAGCATTTT
CDR3: CSVECGQKSNQPQHF
J: TRBJ1-5
V: TRBV29-1
D: .
size: .

DNA: TGTGCCAGTAGTACAGGGGGAACAGGCACCGGGGAGCTGTTTTTT
CDR3: CASSTGGTGTGELFF
J: TRBJ2-2
V: TRBV19
D: TRBD1
size: medium-sized

DNA: TGTGCCAGCAGGGAGGCCAGGGCTAGCACAGATACGCAGTATTTT
CDR3: CASREARASTDTQYF
J: TRBJ2-3
V: TRBV27
D: .
size: few

DNA: TGTGCTAGTGGTTTCCTAGCGGACTACAATGAGCAGTTCTTC
CDR3: CASGFLADYNEQFF
J: TRBJ2-1
V: TRBV12-5
D: TRBD2
size: .

DNA: TGTGCCAGTAGTTCCGTCTGGCCCTACAATGAGCAGTTCTTC
CDR3: CASSSVWPYNEQFF
J: TRBJ2-1
V: TRBV19
D: .
size: .

DNA: TGTGCCAGCACAGCCGCGAACACCGGGGAGCTGTTTTTT
CDR3: CASTAANTGELFF
J: TRBJ2-2
V: TRBV6-2/TRBV6-3
D: .
size: .

DNA: TGTGCCAGCAGCCAAGCCCAGGGGATGACCTACAATGAGCAGTTCTTC
CDR3: CASSQAQGMTYNEQFF
J: TRBJ2-1
V: TRBV4-2
D: .
size: many

DNA: TGCAGCGTTCATGCCGTTGAGCATGTTGAAGCTTTCTTT
CDR3: CSVHAVEHVEAFF
J: TRBJ1-1
V: TRBV29-1
D: .
size: many

DNA: TGTGCCTGGAGCCGGGACAGACCGCGGGGCTACACCTTC
CDR3: CAWSRDRPRGYTF
J: TRBJ1-2
V: TRBV30
D: TRBD1
size: few

DNA: TGTGCCAGCAGCTCCTTAGGGGGGCCCCGGGGTGGGACCACTGAAGCTTTCTTT
CDR3: CASSSLGGPRGGTTEAFF
J: TRBJ1-1
V: TRBV7-9
D: .
size: .

DNA: TGTGCCACCAACCAGGGCTTTGGGACAGATACGCAGTATTTT
CDR3: CATNQGFGTDTQYF
J: TRBJ2-3
V: TRBV7-2
D: .
size: .

DNA: TGCGCCAGCAGCTCAGAAATCTCTGGAATCTGGTTCTTC
CDR3: CASSSEISGIWFF
J: TRBJ2-1
V: TRBV5-1
D: .
size: many

DNA: TGTGCCAGCAGTTTAGATTCGGGAGGTATCGGGAATGAGCAGTTCTTC
CDR3: CASSLDSGGIGNEQFF
J: TRBJ2-1
V: TRBV12-3/TRBV12-4
D: TRBD2
size: many

DNA: TGTGCCAGCAGTTCTCCGGGACAGCACAATGAGCAGTTCTTC
CDR3: CASSSPGQHNEQFF
J: TRBJ2-1
V: TRBV12-3/TRBV12-4
D: TRBD1
size: many

DNA: TGTGCCAGCAGCTCGGGACACCAGAACACTGAAGCTTTCTTT
CDR3: CASSSGHQNTEAFF
J: TRBJ1-1
V: TRBV7-3
D: .
size: .

DNA: TGCAGTGCTACCTCACTAGCGGGAGGCCTCACAGATACGCAGTATTTT
CDR3: CSATSLAGGLTDTQYF
J: TRBJ2-3
V: TRBV20-1
D: TRBD2
size: few

DNA: TGTGCCAGCAGCTATGGGCGCAGGGGATCAGCAGATACGCAGTATTTT
CDR3: CASSYGRRGSADTQYF
J: TRBJ2-3
V: TRBV7-2
D: .
size: .

DNA: TGTGCCTGGAGTGCAGGGGCGTCGAACACCGGGGAGCTGTTTTTT
CDR3: CAWSAGASNTGELFF
J: TRBJ2-2
V: TRBV30
D: .
size: few

DNA: TGTGCCAGCAGCCCGAGCTATGGACAGGGGGCAACTCAGCCCCAGCATTTT
CDR3: CASSPSYGQGATQPQHF
J: TRBJ1-5
V: TRBV5-5
D: TRBD1
size: many

DNA: TGTGCCAGCAGTTTAGCGGGAGCATCTGAGCAGTACTTC
CDR3: CASSLAGASEQYF
J: TRBJ2-7
V: TRBV12-3/TRBV12-4
D: .
size: .

DNA: TGCAGTGTCAGCCCAGGTTGGGAGGAGACCCAGTACTTC
CDR3: CSVSPGWEETQYF
J: TRBJ2-5
V: TRBV20-1
D: .
size: medium-sized

DNA: TGTGCCAGCAGTTTATCGGGCAGGTATAACACTGAAGCTTTCTTT
CDR3: CASSLSGRYNTEAFF
J: TRBJ1-1
V: TRBV27
D: .
size: few

DNA: TGTGCCAGCAGTTACCGGGGACTAGCGCCCTACAATGAGCAGTTCTTC
CDR3: CASSYRGLAPYNEQFF
J: TRBJ2-1
V: TRBV6-5
D: TRBD2
size: .

DNA: TGCAGTGCTAGTTTGACAGGGGGCCGCACCGGGGAGCTGTTTTTT
CDR3: CSASLTGGRTGELFF
J: TRBJ2-2
V: TRBV20-1
D: TRBD1
size: few

DNA: TGTGCCATCAGTGAATCCCACGGGGGGATGGTTGAAAAACTGTTTTTT
CDR3: CAISESHGGMVEKLFF
J: TRBJ1-4
V: TRBV10-3
D: .
size: few

DNA: TGCAGTGCTCCCCGGGCGGGACAGGGAGACACTGAAGCTTTCTTT
CDR3: CSAPRAGQGDTEAFF
J: TRBJ1-1
V: TRBV20-1
D: TRBD1
size: .

DNA: TGTGCCAGCAGTGGGCCGAACACCGGGGAGCTGTTTTTT
CDR3: CASSGPNTGELFF
J: TRBJ2-2
V: TRBV12-3/TRBV12-4
D: .
size: .

DNA: TGCGCCAGCAGCCAAGGGACTAGCGTACGAGAGACCCAGTACTTC
CDR3: CASSQGTSVRETQYF
J: TRBJ2-5
V: TRBV4-1
D: TRBD2
size: .

DNA: TGTGCCAGCAGACGACGTGGACAGGGGAGTGAAAACGAGCAGTACTTC
CDR3: CASRRRGQGSENEQYF
J: TRBJ2-7
V: TRBV6-6
D: TRBD1
size: many

DNA: TGCAGCGGTGAGCCCATGGATACGCAGTATTTT
CDR3: CSGEPMDTQYF
J: TRBJ2-3
V: TRBV29-1
D: .
size: many

DNA: .
CDR3: CISVSEAQGAGGSPDTQYF
J: TRBJ2-3
V: TRBV7-5
D: .
size: few

DNA: TGTGCCAGCAGGACCGCGGAGATTGATAATTCACCCCTCCACTTT
CDR3: CASRTAEIDNSPLHF
J: TRBJ1-6
V: TRBV9
D: .
size: .

DNA: TGCAGTGCCGGGACTAGCGGGAGTATCGCCTACGAGCAGTACTTC
CDR3: CSAGTSGSIAYEQYF
J: TRBJ2-7
V: TRBV20-1
D: TRBD2
size: many

DNA: TGTGCCAGCAGCTTCTTTCCAGCCATGAACACTGAAGCTTTCTTT
CDR3: CASSFFPAMNTEAFF
J: TRBJ1-1
V: TRBV14
D: .
size: few

DNA: TGTGCCAGCAGTGTCTATTACGAGCAGTACTTC
CDR3: CASSVYYEQYF
J: TRBJ2-7
V: TRBV28
D: .
size: few

DNA: TGTGCCAGCAGCTTTGGGACGAACACTGAAGCTTTCTTT
CDR3: CASSFGTNTEAFF
J: TRBJ1-1
V: TRBV11-2
D: .
size: .

DNA: TGTGCCAGCAGTTCGCCGGTGCATAGGGGTTCCTACGAGCAGTACTTC
CDR3: CASSSPVHRGSYEQYF
J: TRBJ2-7
V: TRBV6-2/TRBV6-3
D: .
size: .

DNA: TGTGCCAGCAGGGAGGTCTCGTACGAGCAGTACTTC
CDR3: CASREVSYEQYF
J: TRBJ2-7
V: TRBV28
D: .
size: many

DNA: TGCAGTGCTATGCAAGGGGTGGATGGCTACACCTTC
CDR3: CSAMQGVDGYTF
J: TRBJ1-2
V: TRBV20-1
D: .
size: few

DNA: TGCAGTGCTGGGCCTAGCGGGAGTAACAATGAGCAGTTCTTC
CDR3: CSAGPSGSNNEQFF
J: TRBJ2-1
V: TRBV20-1
D: TRBD2
size: .

DNA: TGTGCCAGCAGCGAGGCCTCCTACGAGCAGTACTTC
CDR3: CASSEASYEQYF
J: TRBJ2-7
V: TRBV2
D: .
size: .

DNA: TGCGCCAGCAGTGCAGCAACCGGGACTCCACACACCTTC
CDR3: CASSAATGTPHTF
J: TRBJ1-2
V: TRBV10-1
D: .
size: .

DNA: TGTGCCACCAGCATGGGAGGGCCGGGGGAAAACATTCAGTACTTC
CDR3: CATSMGGPGENIQYF
J: TRBJ2-4
V: TRBV15
D: TRBD2
size: many

DNA: TGCGCCAGCAGCCAAGATCGACCACTAGCGGGAGCGGAGTCCTACGAGCAGTACTTC
CDR3: CASSQDRPLAGAESYEQYF
J: TRBJ2-7
V: TRBV4-1
D: TRBD2
size: many

DNA: TGTGCCAGCTCACGACAGGGTAATAAAGAGACCCAGTACTTC
CDR3: CASSRQGNKETQYF
J: TRBJ2-5
V: TRBV18
D: TRBD1
size: .

DNA: TGTGCCAGCAGCTTGGGGGGACCGGACTATGGCTACACCTTC
CDR3: CASSLGGPDYGYTF
J: TRBJ1-2
V: TRBV5-5
D: .
size: few

DNA: TGTGCCAGCAAGAAAAACGTTTACAATGAGCAGTTCTTC
CDR3: CASKKNVYNEQFF
J: TRBJ2-1
V: TRBV6-2/TRBV6-3
D: .
size: few

DNA: TGTGCCAGCAGCGCGCGAACATTGACAGGGGGCGGCACTGAAGCTTTCTTT
CDR3: CASSARTLTGGGTEAFF
J: TRBJ1-1
V: TRBV7-2
D: TRBD1
size: .

DNA: TGTGCCAGCAGCTTATCCGTTGACGGGGCCCCGAACACCGGGGAGCTGTTTTTT
CDR3: CASSLSVDGAPNTGELFF
J: TRBJ2-2
V: TRBV11-3
D: .
size: .

DNA: TGTGCCAGCAGTGCGGGGTTGAACGAGCAGTACTTC
CDR3: CASSAGLNEQYF
J: TRBJ2-7
V: TRBV25-1
D: .
size: .

DNA: TGTGCCAGCAGCCAACCTCACCAGGGCACAGATACGCAGTATTTT
CDR3: CASSQPHQGTDTQYF
J: TRBJ2-3
V: TRBV3-1
D: .
size: .

DNA: TGTGCCAGCAGCTCCGACAGGGCCAATTCACCCCTCCACTTT
CDR3: CASSSDRANSPLHF
J: TRBJ1-6
V: TRBV5-6
D: TRBD1
size: .

DNA: TGTGCCAGCAGCTTAAACCCAAACGTAGTTAATTATGGCTACACCTTC
CDR3: CASSLNPNVVNYGYTF
J: TRBJ1-2
V: TRBV7-2
D: .
size: many

DNA: TGTGCCAGCAGTTCCACACAGGGCCCCTACGAGCAGTACTTC
CDR3: CASSSTQGPYEQYF
J: TRBJ2-7
V: TRBV6-5
D: .
size: many

DNA: TGTGCCTGGAGGAGACAGGGGGGGAAAAATGAGCAGTTCTTC
CDR3: CAWRRQGGKNEQFF
J: TRBJ2-1
V: TRBV30
D: TRBD1
size: .

DNA: TGTGCCAGCAGCCAGAGTGACCCCGATGGCTACACCTTC
CDR3: CASSQSDPDGYTF
J: TRBJ1-2
V: TRBV3-1
D: .
size: once

DNA: TGTGCCAGCAGCCCTTCGAAGACTCACAATGAGCAGTTCTTC
CDR3: CASSPSKTHNEQFF
J: TRBJ2-1
V: TRBV14
D: .
size: .